Shown below are 5 T cell receptor beta chains from a single sample sequenced in a study of T cell repertoires in cytomegalovirus infection. MiXCR, applied by TCRdb to the reads, yields one record per CDR3 protein. The table shows about 740,000 distinct CDR3 sequences, with roughly 33% occurring only once. These receptors have no known antigen. The sample was cultured PBMCs, taken from culture after CMV antigen stimulation. These TCRs come from a human donor in good health (CMV status not recorded). Some clones in this sample may be carry-over from other donors' samples.

This clonotype was seen at least ten times. The chain recombines TRBV12-3 or TRBV12-4 with TRBJ1-5, with D possibly TRBD1 on 5 matching bases. The CDR3 extends over 14 amino acids. V lost 6 bases, J lost 1 base, and 10 bases lay in between. CDR3 bases: TGTGCCAGCAGCTTTGAGGGGAGCAATCAGCCCCAGCATTTT. Protein product: CASSFEGSNQPQHF.

This clonotype was counted at least ten times. The CDR3 bases are TGTGCCAGCAGCAAACCCCCTTACAGCGGGGCGCTCACAGATACGCAGTATTTT. This sequence encodes CASSKPPYSGALTDTQYF. This chain links TRBV7-2 with TRBJ2-3; TRBD2 matches 7 bases. The CDR3 extends over 18 amino acids. In germline, CDR1 is SGHTA, CDR2 FQGNSA. The V and J ends lost 5 bases and 2 bases, in that order; junction bases with no gene match: 16.

The chain carries TRBV6-5 and TRBJ2-1; 8 bases align to TRBD2. With 8 bases clipped from V and 7 bases from J, the junction kept 16 bases outside the gene matches. Germline CDR1 and CDR2: MNHEY and SVGAGI. This CDR3 comprises 16 residues. This CDR3 is CASHQSPAGDVNEQFF. CDR3 in DNA: TGTGCCAGCCACCAGTCTCCAGCGGGAGACGTTAATGAGCAGTTCTTC.

This clonotype was detected only a few times. The rearrangement links TRBV11-2 to TRBJ1-3; D remains ambiguous. Germline V gives CDR1 SGHAT, CDR2 FQNNGV. This CDR3 has 13 residues. V lost 1 base and J lost 6, with 7 bases in between. In DNA form, the CDR3 reads TGTGCCAGCAGCTTAGGCAGCATAAACACCATATATTTT. Protein: CASSLGSINTIYF. The whole variable domain, remainder taken from reference TRBV11-2 and TRBJ1-3, is EAGVAQSPRYKIIEKRQSVAFWCNPISGHATLYWYQQILGQGPKLLIQFQNNGVVDDSQLPKDRFSAERLKGVDSTLKIQPAKLEDSAVYLCASSLGSINTIYFGEGSWLTVV.

This chain links TRBV5-1 with TRBJ2-6, with D possibly being TRBD1 (6 bases). CDR1 is SGHRS and CDR2 is YFSETQ in the germline V gene. The CDR3 runs 16 residues. V lost 4 bases and J 0 bases, leaving 11 bases between the germline ends. DNA of the CDR3: TGCGCCAGCAGCCTGGACAGAACCTCTGGGGCCAACGTCCTGACTTTC. Translation gives CASSLDRTSGANVLTF.